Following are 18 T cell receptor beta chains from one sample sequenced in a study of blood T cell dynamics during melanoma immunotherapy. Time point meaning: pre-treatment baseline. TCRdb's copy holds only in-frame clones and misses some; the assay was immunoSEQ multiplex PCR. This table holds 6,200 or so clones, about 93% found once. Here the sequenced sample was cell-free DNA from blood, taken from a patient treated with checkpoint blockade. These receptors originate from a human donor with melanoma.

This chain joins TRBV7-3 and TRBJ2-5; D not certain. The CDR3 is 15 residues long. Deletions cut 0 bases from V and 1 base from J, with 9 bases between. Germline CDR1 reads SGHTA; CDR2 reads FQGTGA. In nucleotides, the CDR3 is TGTGCCAGCAGCTTAACGGGTTCGTCCCAAGAGACCCAGTACTTC. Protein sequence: CASSLTGSSQETQYF.

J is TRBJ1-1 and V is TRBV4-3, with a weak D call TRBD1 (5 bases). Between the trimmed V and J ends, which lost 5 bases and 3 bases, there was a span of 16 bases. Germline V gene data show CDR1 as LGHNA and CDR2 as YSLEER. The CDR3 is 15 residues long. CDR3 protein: CASSYWGGSDTEAFF. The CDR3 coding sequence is TGCGCCAGCAGCTACTGGGGGGGGTCGGACACTGAAGCTTTCTTT.

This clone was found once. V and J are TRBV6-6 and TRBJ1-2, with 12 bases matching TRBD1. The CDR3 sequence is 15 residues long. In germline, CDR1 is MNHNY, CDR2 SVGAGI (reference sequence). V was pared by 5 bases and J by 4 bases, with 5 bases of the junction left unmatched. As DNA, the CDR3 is TGTGCCAGCAGTGACCCGGGACAGGGGGCCTATGGCTACACCTTC. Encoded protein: CASSDPGQGAYGYTF.

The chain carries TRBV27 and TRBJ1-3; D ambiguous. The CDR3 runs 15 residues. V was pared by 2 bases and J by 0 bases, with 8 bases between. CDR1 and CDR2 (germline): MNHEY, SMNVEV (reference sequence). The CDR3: CASSLNGVSGNTIYF. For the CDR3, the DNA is TGTGCCAGCAGTTTAAATGGGGTCTCTGGAAACACCATATATTTT.

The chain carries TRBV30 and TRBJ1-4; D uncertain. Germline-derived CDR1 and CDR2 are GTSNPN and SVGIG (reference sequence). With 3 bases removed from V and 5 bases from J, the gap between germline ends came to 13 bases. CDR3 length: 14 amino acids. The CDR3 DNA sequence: TGTGCCTGGAGGATCAGTTTGTTGAATGAAAAACTGTTTTTT. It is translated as CAWRISLLNEKLFF.

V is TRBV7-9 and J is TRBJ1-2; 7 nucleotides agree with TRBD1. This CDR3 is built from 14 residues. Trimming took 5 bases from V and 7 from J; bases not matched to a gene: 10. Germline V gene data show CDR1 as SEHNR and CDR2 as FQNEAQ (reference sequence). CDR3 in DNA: TGTGCCAGCAGCCTCGACAGGGCGGATGGTGGCTACACCTTC. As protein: CASSLDRADGGYTF.

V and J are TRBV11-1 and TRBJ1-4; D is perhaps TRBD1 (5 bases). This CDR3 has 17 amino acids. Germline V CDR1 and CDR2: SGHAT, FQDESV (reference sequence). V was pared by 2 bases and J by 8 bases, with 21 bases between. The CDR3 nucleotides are TGTGCCAGCAGCTTAAAGGGGTCGATGTTAGTCGGGGAAAAACTGTTTTTT. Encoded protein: CASSLKGSMLVGEKLFF. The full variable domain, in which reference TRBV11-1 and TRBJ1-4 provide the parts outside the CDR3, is EAEVAQSPRYKITEKSQAVAFWCDPISGHATLYWYRQILGQGPELLVQFQDESVVDDSQLPKDRFSAERLKGVDSTLKIQPAELGDSAMYLCASSLKGSMLVGEKLFFGSGTQLSVL.

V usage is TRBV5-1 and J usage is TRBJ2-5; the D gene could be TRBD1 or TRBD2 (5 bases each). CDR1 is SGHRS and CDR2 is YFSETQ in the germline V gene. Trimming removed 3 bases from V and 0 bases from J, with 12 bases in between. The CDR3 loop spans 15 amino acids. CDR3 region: CASSSGTFDQETQYF. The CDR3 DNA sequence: TGCGCCAGCAGCTCCGGGACGTTCGACCAAGAGACCCAGTACTTC.

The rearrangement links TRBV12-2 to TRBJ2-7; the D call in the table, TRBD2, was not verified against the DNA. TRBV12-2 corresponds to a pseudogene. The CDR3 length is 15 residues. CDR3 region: CASRLPTSYSYEQYF. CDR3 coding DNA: TGTGCAAGTCGCTTACCCACTTCCTACTCCTACGAGCAGTACTTC.

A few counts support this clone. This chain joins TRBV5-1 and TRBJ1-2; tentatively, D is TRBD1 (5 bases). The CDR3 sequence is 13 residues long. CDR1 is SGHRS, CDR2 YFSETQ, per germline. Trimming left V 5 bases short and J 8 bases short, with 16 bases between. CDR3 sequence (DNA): TGCGCCAGCAGAACCAGGGAAGCGGGCGGCTACACCTTC. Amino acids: CASRTREAGGYTF.

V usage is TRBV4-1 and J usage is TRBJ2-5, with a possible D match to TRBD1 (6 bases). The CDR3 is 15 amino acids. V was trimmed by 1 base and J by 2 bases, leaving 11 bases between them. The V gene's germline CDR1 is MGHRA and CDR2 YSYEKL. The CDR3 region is CASSQGMGTQETQYF. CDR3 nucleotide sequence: TGCGCCAGCAGCCAAGGTATGGGGACACAAGAGACCCAGTACTTC.

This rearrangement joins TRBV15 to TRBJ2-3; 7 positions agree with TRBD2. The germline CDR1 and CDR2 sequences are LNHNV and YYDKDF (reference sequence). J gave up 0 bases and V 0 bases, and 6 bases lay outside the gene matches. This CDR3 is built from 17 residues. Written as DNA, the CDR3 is TGTGCCACCAGCAGAGAAGCGGGGCCTCCTAGCACAGATACGCAGTATTTT. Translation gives CATSREAGPPSTDTQYF.

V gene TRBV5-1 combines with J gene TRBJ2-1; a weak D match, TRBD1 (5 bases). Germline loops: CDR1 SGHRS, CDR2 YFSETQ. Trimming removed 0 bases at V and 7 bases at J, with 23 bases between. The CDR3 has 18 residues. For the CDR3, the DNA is TGCGCCAGCAGCTTGGGTCATCGTCGGACAATAAATTGGAATGAGCAGTTCTTC. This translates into CASSLGHRRTINWNEQFF.

CDR3 amino acids: CASSMLAGGRETQYF. The DNA for the CDR3 is TGTGCCAGTAGTATGCTGGCGGGGGGAAGGGAGACCCAGTACTTC. The chain joins TRBV19 to TRBJ2-5; TRBD2 aligns across 8 bases. Germline lookup yields CDR1 LNHDA and CDR2 SQIVND (reference sequence). The CDR3 contains 15 residues. Germline trimming cut 3 bases from V and 5 bases from J; bases unmatched to any gene: 8.

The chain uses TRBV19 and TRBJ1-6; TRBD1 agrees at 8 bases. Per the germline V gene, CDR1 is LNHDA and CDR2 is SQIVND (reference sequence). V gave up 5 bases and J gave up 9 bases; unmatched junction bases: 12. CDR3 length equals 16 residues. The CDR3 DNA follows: TGTGCCAGTAGTTCACTCACCGGGACAGGACCTTCACCCCTCCACTTT. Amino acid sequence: CASSSLTGTGPSPLHF.

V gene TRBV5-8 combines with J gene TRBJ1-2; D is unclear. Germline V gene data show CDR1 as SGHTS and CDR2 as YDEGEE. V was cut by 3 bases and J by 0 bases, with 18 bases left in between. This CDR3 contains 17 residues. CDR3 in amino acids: CASSSLGIQLANYGYTF. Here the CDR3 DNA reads TGTGCCAGCAGCTCCTTGGGGATACAGCTAGCTAACTATGGCTACACCTTC.

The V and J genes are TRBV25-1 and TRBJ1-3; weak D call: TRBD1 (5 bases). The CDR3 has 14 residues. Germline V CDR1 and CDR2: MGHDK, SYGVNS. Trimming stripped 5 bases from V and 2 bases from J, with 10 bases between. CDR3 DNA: TGTGCCAGCAGTTCACAGGTAGCTGGAAACACCATATATTTT. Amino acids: CASSSQVAGNTIYF.

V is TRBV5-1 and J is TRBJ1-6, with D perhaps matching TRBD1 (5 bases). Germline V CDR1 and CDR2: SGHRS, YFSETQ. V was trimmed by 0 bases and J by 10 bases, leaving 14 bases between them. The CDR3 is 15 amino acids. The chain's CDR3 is CASSLAGGLSSPLHF. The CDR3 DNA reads TGCGCCAGCAGCTTGGCCGGGGGACTTTCGTCACCCCTCCACTTT.